The rows below give T cell receptor beta chains drawn from one sample of a study of OX40 agonist ivuxolimab in advanced cancers. Method: immunoSEQ multiplex PCR; TCRdb's copy keeps in-frame clones and lacks some. The sample shows tens of thousands of clones, around 81% of them seen only once. The sequencing used CD4+ or CD8+ T cells sorted from blood, collected in a trial of the OX40 agonist ivuxolimab. The receptors come from an adult with an advanced solid tumor such as melanoma, head and neck, liver or kidney cancer. CDR3s include the opening cysteine and the closing phenylalanine or tryptophan. The order of the fields is D gene, V gene, clone size, J gene, CDR3 DNA, CDR3 protein. D genes are given only for firm matches. Rows give clone size only sometimes, using once, few, many, or a class for an expanded clone.

TRBD2	TRBV7-2	.	TRBJ2-1	TGTGCCAGCAGCCCAGGGACTAGCGGGAGCTCCTACAATGAGCAGTTCTTC	CASSPGTSGSSYNEQFF
.	TRBV5-4	.	TRBJ1-1	TGTGCCAGCAGCTTGTGGGAGGAGACTGAAGCTTTCTTT	CASSLWEETEAFF
.	TRBV14	few	TRBJ1-2	TGTGCCAGCAGCCAAATAGGCCTCTATGGCTACACCTTC	CASSQIGLYGYTF
TRBD1	TRBV6-4	once	TRBJ1-6	TGTGCCAGCAGCGCCGGGACAGGGGCTCAAGGACCCCTCCACTTT	CASSAGTGAQGPLHF
TRBD1	TRBV7-2	few	TRBJ1-2	TGTGCCAGCAGCTTAGAATTCGGGACAGGCTATGGCTACACCTTC	CASSLEFGTGYGYTF
.	TRBV5-4	.	TRBJ2-1	TGTGCCAGCAGCTGGACCGACAATGAGCAGTTCTTC	CASSWTDNEQFF
TRBD1	TRBV7-9	.	TRBJ1-1	TGTGCCAGCAGCTTGGGACAGGGGGCGAACACTGAAGCTTTCTTT	CASSLGQGANTEAFF
.	TRBV7-8	.	TRBJ1-2	TGTGCCAGCAGCCATACGTGGGGGCGCGGTCATGGCTACACCTTC	CASSHTWGRGHGYTF
.	TRBV4-1	.	TRBJ2-3	TGCGCCAGCAGCCAAGTTACGGGAACAGATACGCAGTATTTT	CASSQVTGTDTQYF
.	TRBV10-1	few	TRBJ2-4	TGCGCCAGCAGCTCCCCCGAAGCCAAAAACATTCAGTACTTC	CASSSPEAKNIQYF
.	TRBV5-6	few	TRBJ2-2	TGTGCCAGCAGCTTGCGCAATTACGGGGAGCTGTTTTTT	CASSLRNYGELFF
.	TRBV13	.	TRBJ2-1	TGTGCCAGCAGCTTAGGTCCCTACAATGAGCAGTTCTTC	CASSLGPYNEQFF
.	TRBV5-6	.	TRBJ2-1	TGTGCCAGCACTCAGGAGGGGAGCAATGAGCAGTTCTTC	CASTQEGSNEQFF
TRBD2	TRBV28	.	TRBJ2-3	TGTGCCAGCAGTTCTACGCTGGGACTAGCGAGAGATACGCAGTATTTT	CASSSTLGLARDTQYF
TRBD1	TRBV7-2	.	TRBJ1-1	TGTGCCAGCAGCTCCGGACAGGCCTGGAATATGAACACTGAAGCTTTCTTT	CASSSGQAWNMNTEAFF
TRBD2	TRBV5-1	.	TRBJ2-3	TGCGCCAGCAGCTGGGGGACTAGCGGGGAGGATACGCAGTATTTT	CASSWGTSGEDTQYF
.	TRBV10-2	.	TRBJ2-5	TGCGCCAGCGGGGGTCAAGAGACCCAGTACTTC	CASGGQETQYF
.	TRBV7-9	.	TRBJ1-2	TGTGCCAGCAGCTCCTTGGGGCAGGGATTTAACTATGGCTACACCTTC	CASSSLGQGFNYGYTF
.	TRBV6-5	.	TRBJ1-2	TGTGCCAGCAGTTACTCGGGAGGGGACTATGGCTACACCTTC	CASSYSGGDYGYTF
TRBD1	TRBV28	.	TRBJ2-7	TGTGCCATCCAACCGGGACAGGGAGGTTTCGAGCAGTACTTC	CAIQPGQGGFEQYF
TRBD2	TRBV9	.	TRBJ2-5	TGTGCCAGCAGCGGGATAGCGGGAAAAGAGACCCAGTACTTC	CASSGIAGKETQYF
TRBD1	TRBV10-1	.	TRBJ2-2	TGCGCCAGCATCGAACCCAGACAGGGTACGACCGGGGAGCTGTTTTTT	CASIEPRQGTTGELFF
.	TRBV7-8	.	TRBJ2-1	TGTGCCAGCAGCTTAGCACAGGGTTACAATGAGCAGTTCTTC	CASSLAQGYNEQFF
.	TRBV7-6	.	TRBJ2-7	TGTGCCAGCAGCCAGGCGGGACAGCCTTACGAGCAGTACTTC	CASSQAGQPYEQYF
TRBD2	TRBV28	.	TRBJ2-1	TGTGCCAGCAGTTTATCCGCCAGCGGGGCCTACAATGAGCAGTTCTTC	CASSLSASGAYNEQFF
.	TRBV2	.	TRBJ2-1	TGTGCCAGCAGTGAGCGGGGTCTGGACTACAATGAGCAGTTCTTC	CASSERGLDYNEQFF
.	TRBV5-1	few	TRBJ2-5	TGCGCCAGCAGCGTAGAAGAGACCCAGTACTTC	CASSVEETQYF
.	TRBV28	.	TRBJ2-7	TGTGCCAGCAGTTTCGGACATCTCAGCGATTACGAGCAGTACTTC	CASSFGHLSDYEQYF
.	TRBV9	.	TRBJ1-1	TGTGCCAGCAGCGTTACAGGGTCGGGGAACACTGAAGCTTTCTTT	CASSVTGSGNTEAFF
.	TRBV5-4	.	TRBJ2-2	TGTGCCAGCAGCTTGGCTGGTCCCGGGGAGCTGTTTTTT	CASSLAGPGELFF
.	TRBV27	.	TRBJ1-2	TGTGCCAGCAGTTTATCGAGTGTGGTTGGCTACACCTTC	CASSLSSVVGYTF
.	TRBV11-2	.	TRBJ1-1	TGTGCCAGCAGCTTTAGCCAGGGAGAAGCTTTCTTT	CASSFSQGEAFF